This T cell receptor beta chain was identified during a study of blood T cell repertoires in COVID-19. TCRdb's table, derived via immunoSEQ multiplex PCR, lists solely in-frame clones and lacks some. The sample consists of fewer than 350,000 clones, roughly 90% of them appearing once. Looked up from germline, CDR1 is LNHDA and CDR2 is SQIVND (reference sequence). This CDR3 comprises 13 residues. Trimming took off 7 bases at V and 0 bases at J, with 9 bases between the two ends. Those enrolled, adults aged roughly 18 to 89 years, came from about two dozen US areas. The sequenced sample consisted of PBMCs or T cells enriched from blood (not recorded which). The clonotype was recovered from a woman in her 30s who had recovered from COVID-19. The chain employs TRBV19 and TRBJ1-1; D uncertain. The CDR3 DNA follows: TGTGCCAGTATCCCACAGATGAACACTGAAGCTTTCTTT. Protein product: CASIPQMNTEAFF.